These 14 T cell receptor beta chains were all obtained from the same sample, sequenced in a study of regulatory T cells in long-lasting Graves disease. Time point in this sample: persistent/refractory GD, antithyroid drugs over 5 years with positive TRAb. From RNA extracted from PBMCs, the TCR library was made. Libraries of TCR beta came from iRepertoire HTBI primers plus Arm-PCR of CDR3 regions. Using its own MiXCR run on the multiplex PCR reads, TCRdb lists one record per CDR3 protein. Of around 500,000 distinct CDR3 sequences listed, more than 20% are singletons. The source material was peripheral blood mononuclear cells (PBMCs), sampled when the disease was refractory, from a patient treated with antithyroid drugs. The origin of the receptors is a female donor with Graves disease.

In its sample, this clonotype was seen many times. The V call is TRBV7-9, the J call TRBJ1-2; D unresolved. Germline V gene sequence: CDR1 SEHNR, CDR2 FQNEAQ (reference sequence). Trimming removed 3 bases from V and 4 bases from J, with 6 bases in between. The CDR3 runs to 12 residues. The CDR3 DNA reads TGTGCCAGCAGCTTGAATACCTATGGCTACACCTTC. Protein sequence: CASSLNTYGYTF. The full variable domain, in which reference TRBV7-9 and TRBJ1-2 provide the parts outside the CDR3, is DTGVSQNPRHKITKRGQNVTFRCDPISEHNRLYWYRQTLGQGPEFLTYFQNEAQLEKSRLLSDRFSAERPKGSFSTLEIQRTEQGDSAMYLCASSLNTYGYTFGSGTRLTVV.

The V call is TRBV20-1, the J call TRBJ2-1, with 13 bases fitting TRBD2. This CDR3 is built from 14 residues. Germline loops: CDR1 DFQATT, CDR2 SNEGSKA (reference sequence). The V gene end was trimmed by 6 bases and the J gene end by 3 bases; junction bases not matched to a gene: 2. The CDR3 nucleotides are TGCAGTGCGCGACTAGCGGGGGGCTACAATGAGCAGTTCTTC. The encoded protein is CSARLAGGYNEQFF.

The rearrangement uses TRBV20-1 and TRBJ2-7, with 12 bases fitting TRBD2. CDR3 size: 16 residues. The germline CDR1 and CDR2 sequences are DFQATT and SNEGSKA (reference sequence). V lost 4 bases, J lost 6 bases, and 13 bases stayed unmatched. CDR3 DNA sequence: TGCAGTGCTAATCCCACGGGGCTAGCGGGAGGGGGCGAGCAGTACTTC. Amino acid sequence: CSANPTGLAGGGEQYF.

This clonotype appeared a single time. A read error is likely here: a far larger clone is one base away. Since no conserved phenylalanine or tryptophan closes the CDR3, a read error is the likely cause. This rearrangement joins TRBV7-3 to TRBJ1-5; D uncertain. Germline V gene sequence: CDR1 SGHTA, CDR2 FQGTGA. The V end lost 6 bases, the J end lost 4 bases, and 10 bases lay between the germline ends. The CDR3 length is 13 residues. The CDR3 region is CASSEGRNQPQHS. In DNA form, the CDR3 reads TGTGCCAGCAGTGAAGGGCGAAATCAGCCCCAGCATTCT.

This clonotype was seen ten or more times. The chain carries TRBV7-2 and TRBJ2-5, with 8 bases lining up with TRBD2. In germline, CDR1 is SGHTA, CDR2 FQGNSA. Losses at the gene ends were 2 bases for V and 4 bases for J; bases not matched to a gene: 3. The CDR3 sequence is 14 residues long. The CDR3 nucleotides are TGTGCCAGCAGCTTACAGCGGGAGATAGAGACCCAGTACTTC. This sequence encodes CASSLQREIETQYF. Looking up the rest from reference TRBV7-2 and TRBJ2-5 gives the full variable domain: GAGVSQSPSNKVTEKGKDVELRCDPISGHTALYWYRQSLGQGLEFLIYFQGNSAPDKSGLPSDRFSAERTGGSVSTLTIQRTQQEDSAVYLCASSLQREIETQYFGPGTRLLVL.

The V and J genes are TRBV12-3 or TRBV12-4 and TRBJ2-5; 10 bases align to TRBD2. The CDR3 is made up of 15 amino acids. Losses at the gene ends were 3 bases for V and 7 bases for J; bases not matched to a gene: 8. In DNA, the CDR3 is TGTGCCAGCAGTTTCCGACTAGCGGGCCGGGGGACCCAGTACTTC. It translates to CASSFRLAGRGTQYF.

This clonotype came up once. With a far larger clone one base away, a read error is the likely cause. The V call is TRBV6-2 or TRBV6-3, the J call TRBJ2-7; D is unclear. CDR1 and CDR2 (germline): MNHEY, SVGEGT. The length of the CDR3 is 12 residues. This CDR3 is CASSWVGYERYF. The DNA for the CDR3 is TGTGCCAGCAGTTGGGTGGGCTACGAGCGGTACTTC.

This clonotype appeared many times. The chain couples TRBV20-1 to TRBJ2-3, with D perhaps matching TRBD2 (5 bases). Between the trimmed V and J ends, which lost 5 bases and 0 bases, there was a span of 12 bases. The CDR3 spans 14 residues. Germline V lookup: CDR1 DFQATT, CDR2 SNEGSKA (reference sequence). CDR3 DNA sequence: TGCAGTGCTTCTTGGGGAGTAAGCACAGATACGCAGTATTTT. It yields the protein CSASWGVSTDTQYF.

This clonotype was seen ten or more times. This chain uses TRBV28 with TRBJ1-5; a weak D match, TRBD1 (5 bases). The V end lost 5 bases, the J end lost 6 bases, and 17 bases lay between the germline ends. This CDR3 region has 15 residues. Germline CDR1 MDHEN, CDR2 SYDVKM. This CDR3 reads CASSLVTASSQPQHF. The CDR3 DNA sequence: TGTGCCAGCAGTCTAGTGACAGCCTCGTCTCAGCCCCAGCATTTT.

This clonotype turned up a few times. The chain combines TRBV6-5 with TRBJ2-2; tentatively, D is TRBD1 (6 bases). In germline, CDR1 is MNHEY, CDR2 SVGAGI. V lost 0 bases and J lost 6, with 11 bases in between. CDR3 length: 15 amino acids. The CDR3 sequence: CASSYSTGFPGELFF. The CDR3 DNA reads TGTGCCAGCAGTTACTCAACAGGGTTCCCCGGGGAGCTGTTTTTT.

This clonotype has a count of ten or more. The J gene is TRBJ1-1, the V gene TRBV18; no reliable D call. V was pared by 8 bases and J by 6 bases, with 13 bases between. The CDR3 loop spans 12 amino acids. CDR1 and CDR2 (germline): KGHSH, LQKENI. The CDR3 sequence is CASSQLGAEAFF. The CDR3 coding sequence is TGTGCCAGCAGCCAACTGGGCGCTGAAGCTTTCTTT. The variable domain in full, with the rest retrieved from reference TRBV18 and TRBJ1-1, is NAGVMQNPRHLVRRRGQEARLRCSPMKGHSHVYWYRQLPEEGLKFMVYLQKENIIDESGMPKERFSAEFPKEGPSILRIQQVVRGDSAAYFCASSQLGAEAFFGQGTRLTVV.

Many counts were recorded for this clonotype. The chain is built from TRBV7-2 and TRBJ2-5; TRBD2 agrees at 10 bases. Unmatched junction bases numbered 4, after V lost 4 bases and J lost 2 bases. Germline CDR1 and CDR2: SGHTA and FQGNSA. The CDR3 runs to 15 residues. CDR3 DNA sequence: TGTGCCAGCAGCTCGGGACTAGCGAATCAAGAGACCCAGTACTTC. It codes for CASSSGLANQETQYF.

This clonotype was counted at least ten times. The chain couples TRBV28 to TRBJ2-7; TRBD2 aligns across 8 bases. J lost 4 bases, V lost 10 bases, and 12 bases had no gene match. Looked up from germline, CDR1 is MDHEN and CDR2 is SYDVKM. This CDR3 has 14 amino acids. CDR3 DNA: TGTGCCACCTCCTCCGGGACGGGAGGGTACGAGCAGTACTTC. Amino acid sequence: CATSSGTGGYEQYF.

V gene TRBV6-1 combines with J gene TRBJ1-2; tentative D call: TRBD1 (6 bases). The CDR3 contains 12 residues. With 8 bases removed from V and 7 bases from J, the gap between germline ends came to 14 bases. Germline CDR1 reads MNHNS; CDR2 reads SASEGT. The CDR3 nucleotides are TGTGCCAGCCGAATCCAGGGGAGTGGCTACACCTTC. It specifies CASRIQGSGYTF.